The source of this T cell receptor beta chain is a study of sequential checkpoint blockade in melanoma. Germline V gene lookup returns CDR1 LGHNA and CDR2 YSLEER. This CDR3 is 15 amino acids long. The treatment is: randomized to nivolumab then ipilimumab (arm A) or the reverse (arm B). Profiled with immunoSEQ multiplex PCR; TCRdb holds only in-frame clones, not every one. This table holds over 8,500 clones, 45% to 60% found once. This clonotype was obtained from a human donor with melanoma. The sequenced sample was CD8+ T cells sorted from blood (inferred from file names), obtained from a patient given nivolumab and ipilimumab in sequence. The chain carries TRBV4-3 and TRBJ2-5; 12 bases line up with TRBD2. Judging by the DNA end, TRBJ2-7 fits better; the J call may be wrong. The chain's CDR3 is CASSATSGSAYEQYF. The CDR3 nucleotides read TGCGCCAGCAGCGCGACTAGCGGGAGTGCCTACGAGCAGTACTTC.